This TCR beta chain stems from a study of response to subunit inactivated influenza vaccine. The study's findings and limits: The study's authors posited that every seasonal influenza vaccination enlists few new T cells.

There are a few counts of this clonotype. The antigen remains unidentified. The V gene's germline CDR1 is MDHEN and CDR2 SYDVKM. Between the trimmed V and J ends, which lost 4 bases and 0 bases, there was a span of 10 bases. The CDR3 consists of 14 residues. Using its own MiXCR run on the RT-PCR reads, TCRdb lists one record per CDR3 protein. The profile shows 250,000 to 350,000 distinct CDR3 sequences, about 20% of them singletons. The sequenced sample was PBMCs from blood, obtained less than 22 months after vaccination. The chain combines TRBV28 with TRBJ2-7; D is possibly TRBD1 (5 bases). This clonotype was sampled from a man in his fifties or sixties who received an inactivated influenza vaccine. The CDR3 coding sequence is TGTGCCAGCAGTTCCTACCAGGGCTCCTACGAGCAGTACTTC. As protein: CASSSYQGSYEQYF.